One sample yielded the 27 T cell receptor beta chains listed below, sequenced in a study of cytomegalovirus exposure and HLA in healthy donors. The data were produced by immunoSEQ multiplex PCR, yet TCRdb's version contains in-frame clones alone and is incomplete. The sample records a few hundred thousand clones, approximately 88% being singletons. Material: PBMCs. The receptors shown here come from a woman younger than 45 in good health and CMV-seropositive.

Concerning this clone itself: It differs at one base from a far larger clone, so likely a read error. The chain joins TRBV25-1 to TRBJ1-3; D not certain. Germline V CDR1 and CDR2: MGHDK, SYGVNS. Trimming took off 7 bases at V and 0 bases at J, with 4 bases between the two ends. This CDR3 spans 12 amino acids. The DNA of the CDR3 is TGTGCCAGCACCAGCTCTGGAAACACCATATATTTT. Its translation: CASTSSGNTIYF.

The chain combines TRBV25-1 with TRBJ2-7; unclear D gene. Germline V gene data show CDR1 as MGHDK and CDR2 as SYGVNS. CDR3 length: 11 amino acids. Trimming stripped 6 bases from V and 9 bases from J, with 12 bases between. The CDR3 loop reads CASRGNFGQYF. The CDR3 DNA is TGTGCCAGCAGGGGGAACTTTGGGCAGTACTTC.

The chain is built from TRBV11-3 and TRBJ1-1, with TRBD1 matching over 8 bases. This CDR3 is built from 15 residues. CDR1 is SGHNT, CDR2 YENEEA, per germline. Germline trimming cut 2 bases from V and 7 bases from J; bases unmatched to any gene: 9. The CDR3 DNA reads as TGTGCCAGCAGCTTATATAGGGTAGGACAGGGTGAAGCTTTCTTT. Its protein product is CASSLYRVGQGEAFF.

The V call is TRBV27, the J call TRBJ2-7, with 8 bases identical to TRBD1. The CDR3 totals 15 residues. CDR1 and CDR2 (germline): MNHEY, SMNVEV (reference sequence). V lost 5 bases and J lost 0; bases outside the gene matches: 6. The CDR3, as DNA: TGTGCCAGCAGTGCTGGACAGGGTTTCTCCTACGAGCAGTACTTC. This sequence encodes CASSAGQGFSYEQYF.

This clone showed up just a few times. J is TRBJ1-3 and V is TRBV7-2; tentatively, D is TRBD1 (5 bases). The CDR3 has 14 amino acids. The V and J ends lost 1 base and 3 bases respectively, with 7 bases between them. Germline-derived CDR1 and CDR2 are SGHTA and FQGNSA. The CDR3 DNA sequence: TGTGCCAGCAGCTTAGGACAGCTTGGAAACACCATATATTTT. Its protein is CASSLGQLGNTIYF.

V gene TRBV29-1 combines with J gene TRBJ2-2; 13 bases fit TRBD2. V was pared by 7 bases and J by 3 bases, with 11 bases of the junction left unmatched. There are 17 residues in the CDR3. Germline-derived CDR1 and CDR2 are SQVTM and ANQGSEA. This CDR3 is CSAGRTSGSSDTGELFF. CDR3 in DNA: TGCAGCGCCGGAAGGACTAGCGGGAGTTCTGACACCGGGGAGCTGTTTTTT.

The rearrangement links TRBV5-1 to TRBJ2-7; D is uncertain. Germline-derived CDR1 and CDR2 are SGHRS and YFSETQ. The V end was cut by 3 bases, the J end by 3 bases, with 16 bases between. CDR3 size: 15 residues. The CDR3 here is CASSWNRVKDYEQYF. The CDR3 DNA is TGCGCCAGCAGCTGGAACCGGGTCAAAGACTACGAGCAGTACTTC.

J is TRBJ2-5 and V is TRBV27; 7 nucleotides agree with TRBD2. The germline V gene has CDR1 MNHEY and CDR2 SMNVEV (reference sequence). Losses at the gene ends were 0 bases for V and 3 bases for J; bases not matched to a gene: 4. The CDR3 is made up of 15 amino acids. CDR3 loop: CASSLSPSGKETQYF. The CDR3 DNA reads as TGTGCCAGCAGTTTATCGCCTAGCGGTAAAGAGACCCAGTACTTC.

A note on this clone: Other nucleotide sequences from this sample produce the same CDR3. The J gene is TRBJ1-1, the V gene TRBV11-1; unclear D gene. This CDR3 is built from 13 residues. Germline lookup yields CDR1 SGHAT and CDR2 FQDESV (reference sequence). V was trimmed by 1 base and J by 4 bases, leaving 7 bases between them. CDR3 protein: CASSLGGATEAFF. The CDR3 DNA reads TGTGCCAGCAGCTTAGGGGGAGCCACTGAAGCTTTCTTT. Drawing the rest from reference TRBV11-1 and TRBJ1-1, the complete variable domain is EAEVAQSPRYKITEKSQAVAFWCDPISGHATLYWYRQILGQGPELLVQFQDESVVDDSQLPKDRFSAERLKGVDSTLKIQPAELGDSAMYLCASSLGGATEAFFGQGTRLTVV.

The chain employs TRBV27 and TRBJ1-5; the match to TRBD1 covers 9 bases. J was trimmed by 6 bases and V by 3 bases; bases with no gene match: 9. CDR1 MNHEY and CDR2 SMNVEV come from the germline V gene (reference sequence). The CDR3 has 16 residues. The CDR3 region has the DNA TGTGCCAGCAGTTTTGGGGCCGGGACAGGGAGTCAGCCCCAGCATTTT. Protein: CASSFGAGTGSQPQHF.

This clone was observed once. This sequence joins TRBV5-6 and TRBJ2-7; no reliable D call. Germline lookup yields CDR1 SGHDT and CDR2 YYEEEE. V gave up 4 bases and J gave up 1 base, with 18 bases separating them. The CDR3 totals 16 residues. The DNA of the CDR3 is TGTGCCAGCAGCGCCCCATGGGGTCCGTCTTCCTACGAGCAGTACTTC. The encoded protein is CASSAPWGPSSYEQYF.

The V and J genes are TRBV6-1 and TRBJ1-3; D not certain. Trimming removed 3 bases from V and 4 bases from J, with 28 bases in between. The germline CDR1 and CDR2 sequences are MNHNS and SASEGT. CDR3 size: 20 residues. CDR3 nucleotides: TGTGCCAGCAGTGATCCCTGGGATAGAATAACCCGGACGTTCGGAAACACCATATATTTT. Protein product: CASSDPWDRITRTFGNTIYF.

The chain recombines TRBV4-3 with TRBJ2-5; D is uncertain. The CDR3 has 16 residues. V lost 1 base and J 0 bases, leaving 12 bases between the germline ends. CDR1 is LGHNA and CDR2 is YSLEER in the germline V gene. In DNA, the CDR3 is TGCGCCAGCAGCCAAGTGTACGGACCGTACCAAGAGACCCAGTACTTC. This codes for CASSQVYGPYQETQYF.

This clone was counted between two and nine times. This sample includes further DNA sequences coding for the same CDR3. The rearrangement joins TRBV5-1 to TRBJ2-7; either TRBD1 or TRBD2 may fit D (5 bases each). The CDR3 runs 14 residues. Germline V lookup: CDR1 SGHRS, CDR2 YFSETQ. Trimming cost V 5 bases and J 1 base, with 13 bases left between them. The CDR3 reads CASSLGTVSYEQYF. CDR3 DNA sequence: TGCGCCAGCAGTCTGGGGACGGTATCCTACGAGCAGTACTTC.

This chain links TRBV29-1 with TRBJ1-4; D is unresolved. V shed 4 bases and J shed 7 bases, with 7 bases lying between them. The CDR3 is 11 amino acids. The germline V gene encodes CDR1 SQVTM and CDR2 ANQGSEA. Written as DNA, the CDR3 is TGCAGCGTTGGGTCAAGTGAAAAACTGTTTTTT. The encoded protein is CSVGSSEKLFF.

The chain links TRBV25-1 to TRBJ2-1, with 8 nucleotides matching TRBD1. The CDR3 spans 14 residues. Germline V gives CDR1 MGHDK, CDR2 SYGVNS. With V trimmed by 1 base and J by 16 bases, 12 bases remained unmatched. The CDR3 reads CASSEFRTGTGFFF. The CDR3 DNA reads TGTGCCAGCAGTGAATTCCGGACCGGGACAGGCTTCTTCTTC.

The chain recombines TRBV9 with TRBJ1-2; no clear D gene. The germline CDR1 and CDR2 sequences are SGDLS and YYNGEE. The V and J ends lost 7 bases and 2 bases respectively, with 9 bases between them. The CDR3 extends over 12 amino acids. CDR3 loop: CASSAKNYGYTF. The CDR3, as DNA: TGTGCCAGCTCTGCCAAAAACTATGGCTACACCTTC.

Turning to this clone: Other DNA sequences within the sample encode an identical CDR3. In DNA, the CDR3 is TGTGCCTGGAGTCCTGGACAGGGCTACAATGAGCAGTTCTTC. The encoded protein is CAWSPGQGYNEQFF. The rearrangement links TRBV30 to TRBJ2-1, with 8 nucleotides matching TRBD1. The trim removed 2 bases at V and 3 bases at J, leaving 3 bases unmatched. CDR1 is GTSNPN, CDR2 SVGIG, per germline (reference sequence). This CDR3 comprises 14 residues. Supplemented by reference TRBV30 and TRBJ2-1, the full variable domain reads SQTIHQWPATLVQPVGSPLSLECTVEGTSNPNLYWYRQAAGRGLQLLFYSVGIGQISSEVPQNLSASRPQDRQFILSSKKLLLSDSGFYLCAWSPGQGYNEQFFGPGTRLTVL.

This chain uses TRBV9 with TRBJ2-7, with a possible D match to TRBD2 (7 bases). Germline-derived CDR1 and CDR2 are SGDLS and YYNGEE. The CDR3 runs 15 residues. Trimming stripped 0 bases from V and 6 bases from J, with 16 bases between. The CDR3 DNA follows: TGTGCCAGCAGCGTAGGGGGCAACAGGGAGGGCGAGCAGTACTTC. Its translation: CASSVGGNREGEQYF.

The chain combines TRBV7-8 with TRBJ1-2; 7 bases agree with TRBD1. Germline trimming cut 4 bases from V and 13 bases from J; bases unmatched to any gene: 12. Germline values: CDR1 SGHVS, CDR2 FQNEAQ. This CDR3 region has 13 residues. For the CDR3, the DNA is TGTGCCAGCAGCTACCTCGGGACAGCCGATGGCACCTTC. Translating it yields CASSYLGTADGTF. The full variable domain, with the rest looked up from reference TRBV7-8 and TRBJ1-2, is GAGVSQSPRYKVAKRGQDVALRCDPISGHVSLFWYQQALGQGPEFLTYFQNEAQLDKSGLPSDRFFAERPEGSVSTLKIQRTQQEDSAVYLCASSYLGTADGTFGSGTRLTVV.

This clone turned up a few times. The rearrangement uses TRBV28 and TRBJ2-5; 9 nucleotides align to TRBD2. Trimming took 6 bases from V and 1 from J; bases not matched to a gene: 6. This CDR3 contains 15 residues. Germline V gene data show CDR1 as MDHEN and CDR2 as SYDVKM. CDR3 amino acids: CASRLPGLAQETQYF. Here the CDR3 DNA reads TGTGCCAGCAGACTACCGGGACTAGCCCAAGAGACCCAGTACTTC.

The V and J genes are TRBV2 and TRBJ1-4, with 8 bases matching TRBD1. Trimming took 7 bases from V and 7 from J; bases not matched to a gene: 11. CDR1 is SNHLY, CDR2 FYNNEI, per germline. CDR3 size: 15 residues. The CDR3 loop is CASTSHRGTGEKLFF. The CDR3, as DNA: TGTGCCAGCACCTCCCACAGGGGGACGGGTGAAAAACTGTTTTTT.

On this clone itself: Its ends do not fully match the called genes, so a read error is possible. The J gene is TRBJ2-5, the V gene TRBV7-7; D possibly corresponds to TRBD1 (8 bases). The CDR3 length is 16 residues. Germline V CDR1 and CDR2: SSHAT, FNYEAQ (reference sequence). CDR3 sequence reads: CASSLGQGLTRAAQYF. The CDR3, as DNA: TGTGCTAGCAGCTTAGGACAGGGACTAACAAGAGCGGCCCAGTACTTC.

The chain carries TRBV4-3 and TRBJ1-1; D perhaps matches TRBD1 (6 bases). The V and J ends lost 3 bases and 1 base respectively, with 12 bases between them. This CDR3 spans 15 amino acids. The germline gives CDR1 LGHNA, CDR2 YSLEER. This CDR3 is CASSHQGTGNTEAFF. CDR3 nucleotides: TGCGCCAGCAGCCATCAGGGGACCGGGAACACTGAAGCTTTCTTT.

The chain recombines TRBV7-9 with TRBJ2-5; the D is unclear. Germline CDR1 is SEHNR and CDR2 is FQNEAQ (reference sequence). This CDR3 has 12 amino acids. V lost 4 bases and J lost 7, with 10 bases in between. The CDR3 spells CASSSSGPTQYF. The DNA of the CDR3 is TGTGCCAGCAGCTCATCGGGTCCGACCCAGTACTTC.

The V gene is TRBV30, the J gene TRBJ1-1, with a weak D call TRBD1 (5 bases). The ends were cut back, 2 bases at V and 0 bases at J, with 7 bases in the middle. The CDR3 runs 13 residues. Germline loops: CDR1 GTSNPN, CDR2 SVGIG (reference sequence). The chain's CDR3 is CAWSPGVNTEAFF. Written as DNA, the CDR3 is TGTGCCTGGAGTCCGGGGGTGAACACTGAAGCTTTCTTT.

The V gene is TRBV5-1, the J gene TRBJ1-2; 7 positions agree with TRBD1. CDR1 is SGHRS, CDR2 YFSETQ, per germline. This CDR3 contains 14 residues. With 4 bases clipped from V and 8 bases from J, the junction kept 11 bases outside the gene matches. CDR3 amino acids: CASSKTGPYSGYTF. In DNA form, the CDR3 reads TGCGCCAGCAGCAAGACAGGGCCATATTCGGGCTACACCTTC. Using reference TRBV5-1 and TRBJ1-2 for the parts outside the CDR3, the full variable domain is KAGVTQTPRYLIKTRGQQVTLSCSPISGHRSVSWYQQTPGQGLQFLFEYFSETQRNKGNFPGRFSGRQFSNSRSEMNVSTLELGDSALYLCASSKTGPYSGYTFGSGTRLTVV.